These 24 T cell receptor beta chains originate from one sample sequenced in a study of shared clonotypes between healthy human individuals. The data were produced by immunoSEQ multiplex PCR, yet TCRdb's version contains in-frame clones alone and is incomplete. The sample contains about 710,000 clones, approximately 73% of which appear only once. The sample taken for sequencing was memory CD4+ T cells sorted from blood. The subset was: CD45RA-negative fraction. The receptors here all came from a woman aged 25 to 39 in good health.

The rearrangement joins TRBV2 to TRBJ2-7, with D possibly matching TRBD1 (6 bases). V gave up 7 bases and J gave up 3 bases, with 13 bases separating them. The CDR3 sequence is 13 residues long. Germline assignment: CDR1 SNHLY and CDR2 FYNNEI. In DNA, the CDR3 is TGTGCCAGCAACCGGGACACCCGCTACGAGCAGTACTTC. Protein sequence: CASNRDTRYEQYF.

There are a few counts of this clone. The chain combines TRBV19 with TRBJ2-7; D is possibly TRBD2 (7 bases). CDR3 length: 15 amino acids. Trimming took 4 bases from V and 2 from J, leaving 15 bases between them. CDR1 and CDR2 from the germline V gene are LNHDA and SQIVND (reference sequence). The CDR3 sequence is CASSNQGTIAYEQYF. The CDR3 DNA is TGTGCCAGTAGTAACCAGGGGACTATTGCCTACGAGCAGTACTTC.

The V call is TRBV28, the J call TRBJ2-5; a weak D match, TRBD2 (6 bases). Germline CDR1 reads MDHEN; CDR2 reads SYDVKM. The CDR3 consists of 16 residues. Trimming left V 5 bases short and J 2 bases short, with 18 bases between. CDR3 sequence reads: CASSPRRGKGQETQYF. CDR3 bases: TGTGCCAGCAGTCCTCGGCGGGGCAAGGGACAAGAGACCCAGTACTTC.

CDR3 residues: CASSPRVETDTQYF. The CDR3 nucleotides are TGTGCCAGCAGCCCTCGAGTGGAGACAGATACGCAGTATTTT. The chain combines TRBV7-9 with TRBJ2-3, with D hard to call. CDR1 is SEHNR, CDR2 FQNEAQ, per germline (reference sequence). The ends were cut back, 5 bases at V and 3 bases at J, with 12 bases in the middle. The CDR3 is 14 residues long. The entire variable domain, with the rest obtained from reference TRBV7-9 and TRBJ2-3, is as follows: DTGVSQNPRHKITKRGQNVTFRCDPISEHNRLYWYRQTLGQGPEFLTYFQNEAQLEKSRLLSDRFSAERPKGSFSTLEIQRTEQGDSAMYLCASSPRVETDTQYFGPGTRLTVL.

The chain has TRBV11-1 and TRBJ2-1; 8 bases map to TRBD2. The germline V gene has CDR1 SGHAT and CDR2 FQDESV (reference sequence). J gave up 0 bases and V 4 bases, and 14 bases lay outside the gene matches. This CDR3 spans 19 amino acids. The CDR3 DNA reads as TGTGCCAGCAGCTCGAGCGGGAGCGGCCGAGATAGCTCCTACAATGAGCAGTTCTTC. Protein: CASSSSGSGRDSSYNEQFF. Based on the CDR3 plus reference TRBV11-1 and TRBJ2-1, the full variable domain is EAEVAQSPRYKITEKSQAVAFWCDPISGHATLYWYRQILGQGPELLVQFQDESVVDDSQLPKDRFSAERLKGVDSTLKIQPAELGDSAMYLCASSSSGSGRDSSYNEQFFGPGTRLTVL.

The chain carries TRBV2 and TRBJ2-7; D possibly corresponds to TRBD2 (5 bases). The CDR3 is 13 residues long. The V end was cut by 6 bases, the J end by 3 bases, with 12 bases between. Per germline, CDR1 SNHLY and CDR2 FYNNEI. The DNA of the CDR3 is TGTGCCAGCAGAGCCGGACTGATCTACGAGCAGTACTTC. It codes for CASRAGLIYEQYF.

With regard to this clone: The sample holds other DNA sequences that translate to the same CDR3. The V call is TRBV11-2, the J call TRBJ2-1; no definite D call. Between the trimmed V and J ends, which lost 5 bases and 7 bases, there was a span of 9 bases. The CDR3 is 12 amino acids. Per germline, CDR1 SGHAT and CDR2 FQNNGV. This chain's CDR3 is CASSHERNEQFF. CDR3 bases: TGTGCCAGCAGCCATGAAAGAAATGAGCAGTTCTTC.

The chain combines TRBV30 with TRBJ2-2; D could derive from TRBD1 or TRBD2 (5 bases each). The CDR3 is 15 residues long. V was shortened by 5 bases and J by 7 bases, with 20 bases between the two germline ends. CDR1 and CDR2 from the germline V gene are GTSNPN and SVGIG (reference sequence). The CDR3 coding sequence is TGTGCCTGGGGGAGCGCCGGGGCCCTATACGGGGAGCTGTTTTTT. It codes for CAWGSAGALYGELFF.

This rearrangement joins TRBV28 to TRBJ2-5; 10 bases are a match to TRBD2. This CDR3 is 13 amino acids long. Trimming took 4 bases from V and 6 from J; bases not matched to a gene: 2. CDR1 is MDHEN and CDR2 is SYDVKM in the germline V gene. The CDR3 sequence: CASSSSGRQTQYF. DNA for the CDR3: TGTGCCAGCAGTTCTAGCGGGAGACAGACCCAGTACTTC.

As DNA, the CDR3 is TGTGCCAGGGAAAACAGGGTTGGCTACACCTTC. Translating gives CARENRVGYTF. The chain carries TRBV27 and TRBJ1-2, with D possibly matching TRBD1 (6 bases). Trimming cost V 9 bases and J 7 bases, with 12 bases left between them. The CDR3 has 11 amino acids. Germline V gene sequence: CDR1 MNHEY, CDR2 SMNVEV (reference sequence).

The CDR3 DNA follows: TGCGCCAGCAGCGAGAGGAGTCAGCCCCAGCATTTT. Encoded protein: CASSERSQPQHF. The chain carries TRBV10-2 and TRBJ1-5; D remains unclear. The length of the CDR3 is 12 residues. Germline assignment: CDR1 WSHSY and CDR2 SAAADI. The V gene lost 6 bases and the J gene lost 6 bases, with 9 bases spanning the gap.

This clone was recorded only once. CDR3 loop: CSGGALNYGYTF. The CDR3 region has the DNA TGCAGCGGCGGGGCGCTTAACTATGGCTACACCTTC. This chain joins TRBV29-1 and TRBJ1-2; possible D gene TRBD1, 5 bases. V was clipped by 7 bases and J by 1 base, with 10 bases between them. The germline V gene has CDR1 SQVTM and CDR2 ANQGSEA. The CDR3 contains 12 residues. The whole variable domain, remainder taken from reference TRBV29-1 and TRBJ1-2, is SAVISQKPSRDICQRGTSLTIQCQVDSQVTMMFWYRQQPGQSLTLIATANQGSEATYESGFVIDKFPISRPNLTFSTLTVSNMSPEDSSIYLCSGGALNYGYTFGSGTRLTVV.

The DNA for the CDR3 is TGCGCCAGCATTCGCGGGGGGCCCACAGATACGCAGTATTTT. Amino acids: CASIRGGPTDTQYF. This sequence joins TRBV5-1 and TRBJ2-3; 8 nucleotides line up with TRBD2. CDR3 length: 14 amino acids. Germline-derived CDR1 and CDR2 are SGHRS and YFSETQ. J lost 2 bases, V lost 6 bases, and 5 bases had no gene match.

The rearrangement joins TRBV28 to TRBJ2-3, with TRBD1 as a possible D gene (6 bases). Trimming left V 3 bases short and J 2 bases short, with 15 bases between. CDR3 length equals 16 residues. Germline CDR1 and CDR2: MDHEN and SYDVKM. CDR3 loop: CASSFPQGLHTDTQYF. CDR3 DNA: TGTGCCAGCAGTTTCCCCCAGGGGCTTCACACAGATACGCAGTATTTT.

The gene calls are TRBV27 and TRBJ1-4; 9 positions match TRBD1. J gave up 7 bases and V 6 bases, and 12 bases lay outside the gene matches. Germline CDR1 and CDR2: MNHEY and SMNVEV (reference sequence). The CDR3 sequence is 16 residues long. The CDR3: CASSSHMGQGPEKLFF. CDR3 coding DNA: TGTGCCAGCAGCTCTCACATGGGACAGGGACCTGAAAAACTGTTTTTT.

In DNA, the CDR3 is TGTGCCAGCAACATAGGGGCTGATACCGGGGAGCTGTTTTTT. Protein product: CASNIGADTGELFF. V usage is TRBV11-1 and J usage is TRBJ2-2; D possibly corresponds to TRBD1 (5 bases). From germline, CDR1 is SGHAT and CDR2 FQDESV (reference sequence). V was cut by 7 bases and J by 5 bases, with 14 bases left in between. CDR3 length: 14 residues.

The gene calls are TRBV7-2 and TRBJ2-3, with D perhaps assigned TRBD1 or TRBD2 (5 bases each). CDR1 SGHTA and CDR2 FQGNSA come from the germline V gene. V dropped 1 base and J dropped 14 bases, with 19 bases sitting between them. The CDR3 has 14 residues. The CDR3 DNA is TGTGCCAGCAGCTTAGGGAGCGTGGGACCCTCCGCGTATTTT. Amino acids: CASSLGSVGPSAYF.

The V and J genes are TRBV27 and TRBJ2-7, with a possible D match to TRBD2 (9 bases). V was trimmed by 5 bases and J by 2 bases, leaving 28 bases between them. CDR1 and CDR2 from the germline V gene are MNHEY and SMNVEV (reference sequence). The CDR3 length is 19 residues. DNA for the CDR3: TGTGCCAGCAGTCAGGGGGCGGGGGGGAAAGGACTAGTCCCCTACGAGCAGTACTTC. Protein: CASSQGAGGKGLVPYEQYF.

The chain has TRBV28 and TRBJ2-1; D is possibly TRBD2 (6 bases). Germline V CDR1 and CDR2: MDHEN, SYDVKM. The germline V and J ends were trimmed by 0 bases and 4 bases, with 10 bases remaining between them. The CDR3 consists of 15 residues. The CDR3, as DNA: TGTGCCAGCAGTTTATGGGGGGGAGGATACAATGAGCAGTTCTTC. Amino acids: CASSLWGGGYNEQFF.

This clone occurred a few times. The chain is built from TRBV2 and TRBJ2-2; the match to TRBD2 covers 8 bases. The V gene's germline CDR1 is SNHLY and CDR2 FYNNEI. This CDR3 region has 16 residues. The junction had 8 bases not matched to a gene; V was cut back by 4 bases and J by 4 bases. The CDR3 reads CASSVRLARGTGELFF. CDR3 coding DNA: TGTGCCAGCAGTGTCCGACTAGCGCGGGGCACCGGGGAGCTGTTTTTT. Full variable domain (missing parts from reference TRBV2 and TRBJ2-2): EPEVTQTPSHQVTQMGQEVILRCVPISNHLYFYWYRQILGQKVEFLVSFYNNEISEKSEIFDDQFSVERPDGSNFTLKIRSTKLEDSAMYFCASSVRLARGTGELFFGEGSRLTVL.

The genes are TRBV25-1 and TRBJ2-3, with 13 bases lining up with TRBD2. Trimming took 3 bases from V and 3 from J; bases not matched to a gene: 6. This CDR3 contains 17 residues. Germline V gives CDR1 MGHDK, CDR2 SYGVNS. Here the CDR3 reads CASSEGLAGMGTDTQYF. The CDR3 nucleotides are TGTGCCAGCAGTGAGGGACTAGCGGGAATGGGAACAGATACGCAGTATTTT.

Notes on this clone: The junction and the germline gene differ at one end; a read error may be behind it. The chain carries TRBV28 and TRBJ1-1; 8 nucleotides line up with TRBD1. The CDR3 sequence is 15 residues long. The germline V gene encodes CDR1 MDHEN and CDR2 SYDVKM. CDR3 protein: CASRFSGTGNTEAFF. In DNA form, the CDR3 reads TGTGCCAGCCGTTTTTCCGGGACAGGGAACACTGAAGCTTTCTTT.

This chain connects TRBV11-3 to TRBJ2-5, with a tentative D call TRBD2 (5 bases). V lost 8 bases and J lost 2, with 15 bases in between. Germline values: CDR1 SGHNT, CDR2 YENEEA. The CDR3 covers 14 residues. Written as DNA, the CDR3 is TGTGCCAGCTCTTATGGCGGGCTACAAGAGACCCAGTACTTC. Translated, it gives CASSYGGLQETQYF.

V and J are TRBV14 and TRBJ2-1; D may correspond to TRBD1 or TRBD2 (6 bases each). V lost 4 bases, J lost 10 bases, and 23 bases lay in between. Germline loops: CDR1 SGHDN, CDR2 FVKESK. CDR3 size: 16 residues. The chain's CDR3 is CASSRVLSGLQGEQFF. The CDR3 nucleotides are TGTGCCAGCAGCCGGGTACTGAGCGGGCTCCAGGGGGAGCAGTTCTTC.